This is a list of T cell receptor beta chains from one sample in a study of human thymus T cells. The repertoire was sequenced with immunoSEQ multiplex PCR; TCRdb's copy has only in-frame clones and lacks some. The data contain some 120,000 clones, over 85% of them seen just once; the ten biggest clones take up under 0.025%. Input material: thymus tissue. Every receptor here comes from a boy in the first two years of life with a congenital heart defect but otherwise immunologically healthy. The CDR3 runs from the conserved cysteine through the conserved F or W. D genes are given only for firm matches. Expanded clones are given a class, and other clones once, few, many or no size at all.

cdr3_aa cdr3_nt j_call v_call clone_size d_call
CASSPRRGNAFNEQFF TGTGCCAGCAGCCCCCGGCGGGGCAACGCGTTCAATGAGCAGTTCTTC TRBJ2-1 TRBV9 NA NA
CASRTEDKNIQYF TGTGCCAGTAGGACAGAAGACAAAAACATTCAGTACTTC TRBJ2-4 TRBV19 NA NA
CASSLWNGETGGAGGYTF TGCGCCAGCAGCCTCTGGAATGGGGAGACAGGGGGCGCAGGAGGCTACACCTTC TRBJ1-2 TRBV4-1 NA TRBD1
CASSQLPVNTEAFF TGCGCCAGCAGCCAATTGCCGGTGAACACTGAAGCTTTCTTT TRBJ1-1 TRBV4-1 NA NA
CASSPKPGLNTIYF TGTGCCAGCAGCCCGAAACCGGGTTTGAACACCATATATTTT TRBJ1-3 TRBV5-4 NA NA
CASSGSGGAGGETQYF TGCGCCAGCAGTGGGTCCGGGGGAGCGGGGGGTGAGACCCAGTACTTC TRBJ2-5 TRBV10-2 NA TRBD2
CASSIPPQDEQFF TGTGCCAGTAGTATCCCCCCTCAGGATGAGCAGTTCTTC TRBJ2-1 TRBV19 NA NA
CASSQDLDRATSYNSPLHF TGCGCCAGCAGCCAAGATCTAGACAGGGCGACGTCCTATAATTCACCCCTCCACTTT TRBJ1-6 TRBV4-1 NA TRBD1
CASSLVGVGYTF TGTGCCAGCAGCTTAGTCGGGGTTGGCTACACCTTC TRBJ1-2 TRBV11-2 NA NA
CASSLIETGYTEAFF TGTGCCAGCAGCTTGATTGAAACAGGGTACACTGAAGCTTTCTTT TRBJ1-1 TRBV5-5 NA NA
CASSRWLGEQYF TGTGCCAGCAGCCGTTGGCTAGGGGAGCAGTACTTC TRBJ2-7 TRBV7-2 NA NA
CASSQGRKDGYTF TGCGCCAGCAGCCAGGGGCGCAAAGATGGCTACACCTTC TRBJ1-2 TRBV5-1 once NA
CASTVTGSPYEQYF TGTGCCAGCACTGTTACAGGGTCACCCTACGAGCAGTACTTC TRBJ2-7 TRBV6-1 once NA
CASSLSAGGSYNEQFF TGCGCCAGCAGCCTCTCAGCGGGGGGTTCCTACAATGAGCAGTTCTTC TRBJ2-1 TRBV5-1 NA TRBD2
CASTDDPGNEKLFF TGTGCCAGCACCGATGACCCAGGGAATGAAAAACTGTTTTTT TRBJ1-4 TRBV6-5 NA NA
CASSLLRAGSYNEQFF TGTGCCAGCAGCTTACTCAGGGCCGGATCCTACAATGAGCAGTTCTTC TRBJ2-1 TRBV7-9 NA NA
CASSTGQGAGGYTF TGTGCCAGCAGTACGGGACAGGGGGCAGGTGGCTACACCTTC TRBJ1-2 TRBV6-1 NA TRBD1
CSVVKRGGLETQYF TGCAGCGTGGTCAAGCGGGGGGGATTAGAGACCCAGTACTTC TRBJ2-5 TRBV29-1 NA TRBD2
CASSLRQGGTEAFF TGTGCCAGCAGTTTACGACAGGGTGGTACTGAAGCTTTCTTT TRBJ1-1 TRBV27 NA TRBD1
CASSARGVKGYTF TGCGCCAGCAGCGCAAGGGGCGTGAAGGGCTACACCTTC TRBJ1-2 TRBV5-1 NA NA
CASSLRSEGNTEAFF TGTGCCAGCAGCTTAAGGTCAGAGGGGAACACTGAAGCTTTCTTT TRBJ1-1 TRBV7-2 NA NA
CASSEPVAVGETQYF TGTGCCAGCAGTGAACCGGTGGCCGTTGGAGAGACCCAGTACTTC TRBJ2-5 TRBV2 NA NA
CASSFEFMGQSYEQYF TGCGCCAGCAGCTTTGAGTTTATGGGACAGAGCTACGAGCAGTACTTC TRBJ2-7 TRBV5-1 NA TRBD1
CASRTGAGNEQFF TGTGCCAGCAGGACAGGGGCCGGGAATGAGCAGTTCTTC TRBJ2-1 TRBV28 NA TRBD1
CASSYATGTSQKLFF TGTGCCAGCAGTTACGCGACAGGGACGAGCCAAAAACTGTTTTTT TRBJ1-4 TRBV6-5 NA TRBD1
CAWSVRWTGGNEKLFF TGTGCCTGGAGTGTACGGTGGACAGGGGGGAATGAAAAACTGTTTTTT TRBJ1-4 TRBV30 NA TRBD1
CAWSVQAGSTDTQYF TGTGCCTGGAGTGTACAAGCGGGGAGCACAGATACGCAGTATTTT TRBJ2-3 TRBV30 NA TRBD2
CASSSPRAGGREETQYF TGTGCCAGCAGCTCCCCTCGGGCGGGCGGAAGGGAAGAGACCCAGTACTTC TRBJ2-5 TRBV7-2 NA NA